This TCR beta chain is from a study of cytomegalovirus exposure and HLA in healthy donors. The PCR employed 60 Vbeta primers together with 13 Jbeta primers. The data were produced by immunoSEQ multiplex PCR, yet TCRdb's version contains in-frame clones alone and is incomplete. Seen here are some 150,000 clones, roughly three quarters observed once, and the top ten hold about 2.2%. Findings of the study overall: The study recorded 150 to 200 TCR beta chains that were cytomegalovirus-associated. TCR beta sequences reportedly predicted most subjects' HLA-A and HLA-B alleles accurately. Most TCR beta V segments were productive about 87% or about 30% of the time in an earlier analysis. Rates of TCR association differed by HLA locus in a later analysis, with DRB1 highest and HLA-C lowest.

This clone was observed once. Its target is unknown. The CDR3 runs to 16 residues. Germline V gives CDR1 LGHNA, CDR2 YSLEER. With 3 bases removed from V and 0 bases from J, the gap between germline ends came to 13 bases. Source material: PBMCs. The receptor was derived from a woman aged 45-65 years in good health and CMV-seronegative. The V call is TRBV4-3, the J call TRBJ2-3; D uncertain. CDR3 DNA sequence: TGCGCCAGCAGCCATAGAAGGCTAGATAGCACAGATACGCAGTATTTT. Encoded protein: CASSHRRLDSTDTQYF.